One and the same sample provided the 27 T cell receptor beta chains below, sequenced in a study of blood T cells in healthy people across ages. The use of a sample-barcoded 5' primer and a J-beta primer mix characterized a second PCR of about 7 to 12 cycles. TCRdb fed the 5' RACE reads into MiXCR, producing one record per CDR3 protein. The table shows 650,000 to 1,000,000 distinct CDR3 sequences, with 35% to 40% occurring only once. The sequenced sample consisted of blood. Every receptor here comes from a man aged 18-30 years in good health.

CDR3 sequence reads: CASSQTGIGNSPLHF. As DNA, the CDR3 is TGCGCCAGCAGCCAGACCGGGATCGGTAATTCACCCCTCCACTTT. V is TRBV4-3 and J is TRBJ1-6; unclear D gene. Trimming removed 3 bases at V and 6 bases at J, with 12 bases between. The length of the CDR3 is 15 residues. Germline V gene data show CDR1 as LGHNA and CDR2 as YSLEER.

This chain uses TRBV20-1 with TRBJ2-1; TRBD1 or TRBD2 may be the D gene (5 bases each). Germline assignment: CDR1 DFQATT and CDR2 SNEGSKA (reference sequence). V was trimmed by 6 bases and J by 7 bases, leaving 13 bases between them. The CDR3 sequence is 12 residues long. CDR3 coding DNA: TGCAGTGCCACCGTTGGGGGTAATGAGCAGTTCTTC. Encoded protein: CSATVGGNEQFF.

This clonotype was recorded many times. The chain joins TRBV20-1 to TRBJ2-7; 7 positions match TRBD1. Per germline, CDR1 DFQATT and CDR2 SNEGSKA (reference sequence). There are 15 residues in the CDR3. The J segment lost 4 bases and the V segment lost 3 bases, leaving 12 bases of the junction unmatched. The DNA of the CDR3 is TGCAGTGCTAGGGATGATCGTAGGGGGCCATACGAGCAGTACTTC. Translating it yields CSARDDRRGPYEQYF.

This clonotype was seen a few times. The chain combines TRBV4-2 with TRBJ2-3; TRBD2 is a possible D gene (5 bases). V was trimmed by 0 bases and J by 2 bases, leaving 21 bases between them. There are 19 residues in the CDR3. Germline V gene lookup returns CDR1 LGHNA and CDR2 YNFKEQ. DNA of the CDR3: TGTGCCAGCAGCCAAGATAATTTAGGCGGGCTACGCCTCACAGATACGCAGTATTTT. It translates to CASSQDNLGGLRLTDTQYF.

As for this clonotype: The conserved final phenylalanine or tryptophan is absent from the CDR3, which likely points to a read error. V and J are TRBV9 and TRBJ2-1, with 8 bases aligning to TRBD1. The J call could be wrong; TRBJ2-7 is a better fit for the DNA end. Looked up from germline, CDR1 is SGDLS and CDR2 is YYNGEE. The CDR3 runs 17 residues. The DNA for the CDR3 is TGTGCCAGCAGCGTAGGATTGGAGACAGGGGTCAACAATGAGCAGTACATC. Protein product: CASSVGLETGVNNEQYI.

The rearrangement uses TRBV6-2 or TRBV6-3 and TRBJ2-1, with D possibly matching TRBD2 (5 bases). The J call is uncertain, as TRBJ2-7 better fits the DNA end. This CDR3 is built from 15 residues. Germline CDR1 MNHEY, CDR2 SVGEGT. The CDR3 coding sequence is TGTGCCAGCAATCCCGGAGGTAGTGGGTACAATGAGCAGTACTTC. Translating gives CASNPGGSGYNEQYF.

V gene TRBV7-2 combines with J gene TRBJ1-1; D may be TRBD1 (5 bases). The CDR3 loop spans 14 amino acids. V was cut by 5 bases and J by 0 bases, with 10 bases left in between. CDR1 and CDR2 (germline): SGHTA, FQGNSA. The CDR3 here is CASSIGTLNTEAFF. The CDR3 bases are TGTGCCAGCAGCATCGGGACTTTGAACACTGAAGCTTTCTTT.

This chain links TRBV6-2 or TRBV6-3 with TRBJ1-1; D gene ambiguous. Trimming left V 8 bases short and J 1 base short, with 5 bases between. The CDR3 loop spans 11 amino acids. CDR1 is MNHEY, CDR2 SVGEGT, per germline. As DNA, the CDR3 is TGTGCCAGCGGAGAGAACACTGAAGCTTTCTTT. Translating gives CASGENTEAFF.

The V gene is TRBV10-3, the J gene TRBJ2-1, with TRBD2 matching 12 bases. Trimming took 8 bases from V and 6 from J; bases not matched to a gene: 8. The CDR3 runs to 15 residues. Germline values: CDR1 ENHRY, CDR2 SYGVKD. The CDR3 DNA is TGTGCCATCTCTAGCGGGGGGGGGCAACCCAATGAGCAGTTCTTC. It encodes CAISSGGGQPNEQFF.

The rearrangement uses TRBV20-1 and TRBJ1-4; a weak D match, TRBD1 (5 bases). CDR3 size: 13 residues. The germline V and J ends were trimmed by 1 base and 7 bases, with 10 bases remaining between them. Germline loops: CDR1 DFQATT, CDR2 SNEGSKA (reference sequence). CDR3 in DNA: TGCAGTGCTAGAGGGCAGGGTGGTGAAAAACTGTTTTTT. Encoded protein: CSARGQGGEKLFF.

This clonotype was picked up a small number of times. V is TRBV19 and J is TRBJ2-1, with D uncertain. Per germline, CDR1 LNHDA and CDR2 SQIVND (reference sequence). CDR3 length equals 11 residues. Trimming left V 2 bases short and J 9 bases short, with 5 bases between. CDR3 region: CASSIMSEQFF. The CDR3 DNA is TGTGCCAGTAGTATAATGAGTGAGCAGTTCTTC.

The V gene is TRBV15, the J gene TRBJ2-5; possibly TRBD2 for D (6 bases). The CDR3 runs 12 residues. Germline loops: CDR1 LNHNV, CDR2 YYDKDF (reference sequence). Between the trimmed V and J ends, which lost 4 bases and 5 bases, there was a span of 8 bases. The CDR3 reads CATSIGGETQYF. The CDR3 DNA follows: TGTGCCACCAGCATCGGGGGTGAGACCCAGTACTTC.

This clonotype has only a few counts. The J gene is TRBJ2-1, the V gene TRBV6-6; TRBD2 matches at 8 bases. CDR3 length: 15 residues. Germline-derived CDR1 and CDR2 are MNHNY and SVGAGI (reference sequence). The trim removed 6 bases at V and 4 bases at J, leaving 8 bases unmatched. The CDR3 loop is CASRTRGGRYNEQFF. CDR3 in DNA: TGTGCCAGCAGAACCCGGGGGGGCCGGTACAATGAGCAGTTCTTC.

This clonotype was observed at least ten times. This sequence joins TRBV12-3 or TRBV12-4 and TRBJ2-7; tentatively, D is TRBD1 (5 bases). Trimming cost V 2 bases and J 3 bases, with 5 bases left between them. The CDR3 contains 12 residues. The CDR3 loop reads CASSLQGYEQYF. Here the CDR3 DNA reads TGTGCCAGCAGTTTACAGGGCTACGAGCAGTACTTC.

This clonotype has a handful of counts. This chain joins TRBV27 and TRBJ1-2; D possibly corresponds to TRBD1 (5 bases). Germline-derived CDR1 and CDR2 are MNHEY and SMNVEV (reference sequence). The V and J ends lost 3 bases and 6 bases respectively, with 14 bases between them. This CDR3 spans 14 amino acids. The CDR3, as DNA: TGTGCCAGCAGTTTTTCGGGCAGGGCGGATGGCTACACCTTC. It is translated as CASSFSGRADGYTF.

This clonotype was detected only a few times. The chain couples TRBV10-3 to TRBJ1-1; possibly TRBD1 for D (6 bases). CDR3 size: 16 residues. V lost 3 bases and J lost 0, with 14 bases in between. The germline CDR1 and CDR2 sequences are ENHRY and SYGVKD. The CDR3 sequence: CAISDPLTGMNTEAFF. The CDR3 DNA follows: TGTGCCATCAGTGACCCTCTGACAGGAATGAACACTGAAGCTTTCTTT.

With respect to this clonotype: Being one base from a much bigger clone, this may be a read error. This chain joins TRBV20-1 and TRBJ2-1, with unresolved D. The CDR3 totals 14 residues. Germline V CDR1 and CDR2: DFQATT, SNEGSKA (reference sequence). With 6 bases removed from V and 3 bases from J, the gap between germline ends came to 15 bases. The CDR3 loop reads CSAPPRQDYNEQFF. CDR3 nucleotide sequence: TGCAGTGCCCCACCCCGGCAGGACTACAATGAGCAGTTCTTC.

This clonotype was seen a few times. The chain recombines TRBV29-1 with TRBJ2-5; no clear D gene. Deletions cut 6 bases from V and 11 bases from J, with 19 bases between. This CDR3 comprises 12 residues. From germline, CDR1 is SQVTM and CDR2 ANQGSEA. CDR3 region: CSVLLPYNEQYF. The CDR3 region has the DNA TGCAGCGTCTTACTCCCCTACAATGAGCAGTACTTC. The full variable domain, rest sourced from reference TRBV29-1 and TRBJ2-5, is SAVISQKPSRDICQRGTSLTIQCQVDSQVTMMFWYRQQPGQSLTLIATANQGSEATYESGFVIDKFPISRPNLTFSTLTVSNMSPEDSSIYLCSVLLPYNEQYFGPGTRLLVL.

V is TRBV4-3 and J is TRBJ1-2, with a possible D match to TRBD1 (6 bases). The ends were cut back, 1 base at V and 2 bases at J, with 14 bases in the middle. CDR1 LGHNA and CDR2 YSLEER come from the germline V gene. The CDR3 totals 16 residues. In nucleotides, the CDR3 is TGCGCCAGCAGCCAAGCCGTGGGGGGGGGCAACTATGGCTACACCTTC. It codes for CASSQAVGGGNYGYTF.

In this sample, this clonotype turned up a few times. Since a much larger clone is just one base distant, this may be a read error. The rearrangement uses TRBV9 and TRBJ2-7; TRBD2 agrees at 9 bases. Per germline, CDR1 SGDLS and CDR2 YYNGEE. The CDR3 runs to 15 residues. V trimming: 0 bases; J trimming: 7 bases; junction bases outside the gene matches: 8. CDR3 DNA: TGTGCCAGCAGCGTAGCGGCGGGGGGGCATGGTGAGCAGTACTTC. The encoded protein is CASSVAAGGHGEQYF.

This sequence joins TRBV29-1 and TRBJ1-2, with D uncertain. V gave up 4 bases and J gave up 5 bases, with 17 bases separating them. CDR3 length: 14 amino acids. Germline values: CDR1 SQVTM, CDR2 ANQGSEA. Written as DNA, the CDR3 is TGCAGCGTTGCTAAAAGCGCAGACCCGTATGGCTACACCTTC. It specifies CSVAKSADPYGYTF.

This clonotype was observed a few times. The chain is built from TRBV20-1 and TRBJ2-3; the match to TRBD1 covers 7 bases. The CDR3 loop spans 15 amino acids. Germline V lookup: CDR1 DFQATT, CDR2 SNEGSKA (reference sequence). V lost 5 bases and J lost 3; bases outside the gene matches: 11. Here the CDR3 DNA reads TGCAGTGCTGATCCCGAGGACAGGAGAACAGATACGCAGTATTTT. It yields the protein CSADPEDRRTDTQYF.

The chain carries TRBV28 and TRBJ2-2, with D maybe TRBD2 (5 bases). V shed 7 bases and J shed 3 bases, with 12 bases lying between them. The CDR3 is made up of 14 amino acids. The V gene's germline CDR1 is MDHEN and CDR2 SYDVKM. As DNA, the CDR3 is TGTGCCAGCACCCTGGGCGGGTACACCGGGGAGCTGTTTTTT. Amino acid sequence: CASTLGGYTGELFF.

This chain connects TRBV18 to TRBJ2-2; D might be TRBD2 (6 bases). The CDR3 loop spans 16 amino acids. V lost 3 bases, J lost 1 base, and 12 bases lay in between. The germline V gene encodes CDR1 KGHSH and CDR2 LQKENI. The CDR3 spells CASSPEGPRNTGELFF. In DNA, the CDR3 is TGTGCCAGCTCACCGGAGGGGCCACGGAACACCGGGGAGCTGTTTTTT.

As to this clonotype: Just one base apart from a much larger clone, this may be a read error. A read error is likely, as this CDR3 ends without the conserved phenylalanine or tryptophan. V usage is TRBV6-5 and J usage is TRBJ1-2; TRBD1 might be the D (5 bases). With 7 bases removed from V and 8 bases from J, the gap between germline ends came to 17 bases. There are 13 residues in the CDR3. Germline V lookup: CDR1 MNHEY, CDR2 SVGAGI. The CDR3 DNA follows: TGTGCCAGCACCCCAGGGCGGATGCAGGGCTACACCGTC. It yields the protein CASTPGRMQGYTV.

The table lists this clonotype with many counts. The chain carries TRBV4-3 and TRBJ2-1; TRBD1 matches at 8 bases. Germline V gives CDR1 LGHNA, CDR2 YSLEER. With V trimmed by 4 bases and J by 4 bases, 3 bases remained unmatched. This CDR3 spans 14 amino acids. CDR3 nucleotides: TGCGCCAGCAGCCTAAGGACAGGGTACAATGAGCAGTTCTTC. This translates into CASSLRTGYNEQFF.

J is TRBJ1-6 and V is TRBV20-1; 7 nucleotides line up with TRBD1. V shed 5 bases, J shed 0 bases, and the junction held 4 bases outside the gene matches. The CDR3 totals 15 residues. Looked up from germline, CDR1 is DFQATT and CDR2 is SNEGSKA (reference sequence). For the CDR3, the DNA is TGCAGTGCTCCCGGACAGGCCTCCTATAATTCACCCCTCCACTTT. Translation gives CSAPGQASYNSPLHF.